The 18 T cell receptor beta chains reported below all come from one sample, sequenced in a study of response to subunit inactivated influenza vaccine. MiXCR, applied by TCRdb to the RT-PCR reads, yields one record per CDR3 protein. This sample yields roughly 620,000 distinct CDR3 sequences, of which roughly 10% are seen a single time; about 11% belongs to the top ten. These data were likewise used in another study, on T cells expressing NK-cell markers. That paper states: Production of TCR beta cDNA relied on 5'RACE template switching with UMIs.

Sequenced here: PBMCs from blood, sampled on the day of vaccination. Receptors originate from a man aged 45-65 years who received an inactivated influenza vaccine.

This clonotype was detected only a few times. This chain connects TRBV6-2 or TRBV6-3 to TRBJ2-1; D gene ambiguous. V was pared by 0 bases and J by 3 bases, with 15 bases between. The CDR3 is made up of 17 amino acids. Germline CDR1 is MNHEY and CDR2 is SVGEGT. The CDR3 DNA sequence: TGTGCCAGCAGTTACTCGAGTATCCAACCCGACTACAATGAGCAGTTCTTC. This translates into CASSYSSIQPDYNEQFF.

This clonotype was seen a few times. V gene TRBV6-1 combines with J gene TRBJ1-1; TRBD1 matches at 7 bases. Germline V CDR1 and CDR2: MNHNS, SASEGT. The CDR3 has 14 amino acids. V trimming: 4 bases; J trimming: 2 bases; junction bases outside the gene matches: 4. The CDR3 DNA reads TGTGCCAGCAGTGTAAACAGGGGCAACACTGAAGCTTTCTTT. Protein sequence: CASSVNRGNTEAFF.

V gene TRBV4-3 combines with J gene TRBJ1-1; D might be TRBD1 (5 bases). The CDR3 is 16 residues long. The germline gives CDR1 LGHNA, CDR2 YSLEER. Between the trimmed V and J ends, which lost 0 bases and 0 bases, there was a span of 11 bases. CDR3 protein: CASSQDPAGMNTEAFF. DNA for the CDR3: TGCGCCAGCAGCCAAGATCCAGCAGGGATGAACACTGAAGCTTTCTTT.

This clonotype was observed a handful of times. This rearrangement joins TRBV5-1 to TRBJ2-1, with 9 nucleotides matching TRBD1. The junction had 6 bases not matched to a gene; V was cut back by 6 bases and J by 5 bases. The CDR3 loop spans 14 amino acids. CDR1 is SGHRS and CDR2 is YFSETQ in the germline V gene. CDR3 loop: CASTPDRGNNEQFF. The CDR3 bases are TGCGCCAGCACCCCGGACAGGGGCAACAATGAGCAGTTCTTC.

The chain uses TRBV29-1 and TRBJ2-3; D is unresolved. Per germline, CDR1 SQVTM and CDR2 ANQGSEA. CDR3 size: 14 residues. Deletions cut 5 bases from V and 1 base from J, with 13 bases between. CDR3 in DNA: TGCAGCGTTCTATCACAGAGACGCACAGATACGCAGTATTTT. Translated: CSVLSQRRTDTQYF.

This clonotype has just a few counts. The J gene is TRBJ2-1, the V gene TRBV11-2, with 7 bases fitting TRBD2. V lost 1 base, J lost 0 bases, and 3 bases stayed unmatched. Per germline, CDR1 SGHAT and CDR2 FQNNGV. The CDR3 is 16 residues long. CDR3 residues: CASSLGLAFSYNEQFF. The CDR3 region has the DNA TGTGCCAGCAGCTTAGGACTAGCCTTCTCCTACAATGAGCAGTTCTTC.

Ten or more counts support this clonotype. V usage is TRBV7-2 and J usage is TRBJ2-3; D remains ambiguous. Germline V CDR1 and CDR2: SGHTA, FQGNSA. This CDR3 comprises 12 residues. Trimming took off 6 bases at V and 8 bases at J, with 12 bases between the two ends. CDR3 in amino acids: CASSSELGTQYF. The CDR3 DNA reads as TGTGCCAGCAGTTCTGAGTTGGGTACGCAGTATTTT.

This clonotype has a count of ten or more. The chain carries TRBV4-2 and TRBJ2-4, with TRBD1 matching over 7 bases. Germline trimming cut 4 bases from V and 0 bases from J; bases unmatched to any gene: 6. Germline V gives CDR1 LGHNA, CDR2 YNFKEQ. The CDR3 spans 16 residues. DNA of the CDR3: TGTGCCAGCAGCCTCGGGACAGTGCTAGCCAAAAACATTCAGTACTTC. This encodes CASSLGTVLAKNIQYF.

In its sample, this clonotype was seen a few times. The chain carries TRBV29-1 and TRBJ2-5; D ambiguous. Germline V lookup: CDR1 SQVTM, CDR2 ANQGSEA. V lost 8 bases and J 1 base, leaving 11 bases between the germline ends. The CDR3 totals 12 residues. CDR3 coding DNA: TGCAGCTCCAGTGTTAGCCAAGAGACCCAGTACTTC. This gives the protein CSSSVSQETQYF. Full variable domain (missing parts from reference TRBV29-1 and TRBJ2-5): SAVISQKPSRDICQRGTSLTIQCQVDSQVTMMFWYRQQPGQSLTLIATANQGSEATYESGFVIDKFPISRPNLTFSTLTVSNMSPEDSSIYLCSSSVSQETQYFGPGTRLLVL.

This clonotype was recorded a few times. The rearrangement links TRBV20-1 to TRBJ2-7, with D uncertain. V was cut by 5 bases and J by 7 bases, with 15 bases left in between. The CDR3 runs to 12 residues. Germline V gene sequence: CDR1 DFQATT, CDR2 SNEGSKA (reference sequence). The DNA of the CDR3 is TGCAGTGCTTGGACCCCTTGGGGAGAGCAGTACTTC. It specifies CSAWTPWGEQYF.

There are a few counts of this clonotype. The V call is TRBV20-1, the J call TRBJ2-3, with D possibly TRBD1 on 6 matching bases. V shed 3 bases and J shed 0 bases, with 13 bases lying between them. Germline V CDR1 and CDR2: DFQATT, SNEGSKA (reference sequence). The CDR3 has 15 residues. CDR3 in amino acids: CSASETGYSTDTQYF. DNA for the CDR3: TGCAGTGCTAGCGAGACAGGATATAGCACAGATACGCAGTATTTT.

There are many counts of this clonotype. V gene TRBV27 combines with J gene TRBJ1-1; a weak D match, TRBD1 (6 bases). The CDR3 contains 14 residues. Germline V gene lookup returns CDR1 MNHEY and CDR2 SMNVEV (reference sequence). The V and J ends lost 6 bases and 5 bases respectively, with 16 bases between them. This chain's CDR3 is CASRSHPQGTEAFF. The CDR3 DNA reads as TGTGCCAGCAGGAGCCATCCACAGGGAACTGAAGCTTTCTTT.

This clonotype was seen a few times. The rearrangement links TRBV12-3 or TRBV12-4 to TRBJ2-5, with TRBD2 as a possible D gene (6 bases). V lost 8 bases to trimming and J lost 4 bases, with 14 bases between them. The CDR3 is 13 residues long. In DNA form, the CDR3 reads TGTGCCAGCGCCAAAGACGGGGGAGAGACCCAGTACTTC. Its translation: CASAKDGGETQYF.

This clonotype was seen more than once but under ten times. CDR3 bases: TGCGCCAGCAGCTTGGGACAGACCAGAAGTTACGAGCAGTACTTC. Its protein is CASSLGQTRSYEQYF. The V and J genes are TRBV5-1 and TRBJ2-7; possible D gene TRBD1, 5 bases. The CDR3 spans 15 residues. CDR1 is SGHRS, CDR2 YFSETQ, per germline. V gave up 0 bases and J gave up 4 bases, with 14 bases separating them. The full variable domain, completed using reference TRBV5-1 and TRBJ2-7, is KAGVTQTPRYLIKTRGQQVTLSCSPISGHRSVSWYQQTPGQGLQFLFEYFSETQRNKGNFPGRFSGRQFSNSRSEMNVSTLELGDSALYLCASSLGQTRSYEQYFGPGTRLTVT.

The chain employs TRBV29-1 and TRBJ2-7, with D hard to call. Trimming removed 0 bases at V and 3 bases at J, with 6 bases between. CDR3 length: 12 residues. Germline CDR1 SQVTM, CDR2 ANQGSEA. The CDR3 DNA is TGCAGCGTTGAAGATGAATACTACGAGCAGTACTTC. Translated: CSVEDEYYEQYF.

The sample holds many counts of this clonotype. The V and J genes are TRBV20-1 and TRBJ2-3, with TRBD2 identical over 10 bases. The CDR3 contains 16 residues. With V trimmed by 6 bases and J by 2 bases, 11 bases remained unmatched. From germline, CDR1 is DFQATT and CDR2 SNEGSKA (reference sequence). Written as DNA, the CDR3 is TGCAGTGCATCACTACTAGCGGGGCTGTACACAGATACGCAGTATTTT. Translated, it gives CSASLLAGLYTDTQYF.

This clonotype was detected a few times. The V call is TRBV4-1, the J call TRBJ2-7, with 9 bases lining up with TRBD1. The CDR3 extends over 18 amino acids. V lost 0 bases and J lost 4; bases outside the gene matches: 13. The germline V gene has CDR1 MGHRA and CDR2 YSYEKL. The CDR3, as DNA: TGCGCCAGCAGCCAAGATGGCAATATTTATGGGACAGGGTACGAGCAGTACTTC. Translation: CASSQDGNIYGTGYEQYF.

J is TRBJ2-1 and V is TRBV11-2, with 7 bases lining up with TRBD2. Trimming at V came to 0 bases and at J to 10 bases, leaving 9 bases not matched to a gene. Germline V gives CDR1 SGHAT, CDR2 FQNNGV. The CDR3 runs 15 residues. The CDR3 is CASSLDMEGGREQFF. CDR3 coding DNA: TGTGCCAGCAGCTTAGATATGGAGGGAGGGCGGGAGCAGTTCTTC.